Below are 11 T cell receptor beta chains sequenced from a single sample in a study of early T cells in non-severe SARS-CoV-2 infection. TCRdb fed the 5' RACE reads into MiXCR, producing one record per CDR3 protein. The sample holds roughly 29,000 distinct CDR3 sequences, 4.6% seen once. Sequencing input: whole blood. These receptors all come from an adult who was a healthcare worker with PCR-confirmed SARS-CoV-2 infection or an uninfected control (not recorded which).

This clonotype has at least ten counts. CDR3 protein: CASKTGGISYEQYF. The CDR3, as DNA: TGTGCCAGCAAAACAGGGGGCATTTCCTACGAGCAGTACTTC. The chain has TRBV2 and TRBJ2-7; 9 bases map to TRBD1. V shed 7 bases and J 1 base; nucleotides not matched to a gene: 5. The V gene's germline CDR1 is SNHLY and CDR2 FYNNEI. This CDR3 contains 14 residues.

The rearrangement links TRBV3-1 to TRBJ2-6; tentative D call: TRBD2 (6 bases). The CDR3 consists of 16 residues. The ends were cut back, 0 bases at V and 1 base at J, with 7 bases in the middle. Germline V gene data show CDR1 as LGHDT and CDR2 as YNNKEL (reference sequence). The CDR3 protein is CASSQDGGSGANVLTF. In DNA form, the CDR3 reads TGTGCCAGCAGCCAAGATGGGGGGTCTGGGGCCAACGTCCTGACTTTC.

In this sample, this clonotype turned up many times. One end of the junction fails to match germline, which may point to a read error. V and J are TRBV3-1 and TRBJ2-7, with D tentatively TRBD1 (6 bases). The CDR3 has 14 amino acids. CDR1 and CDR2 from the germline V gene are LGHDT and YNNKEL (reference sequence). The CDR3 DNA is TGTGCCAGCAGCCAGTTGGACCCCGGGCAGGGGAAAACCTTC. Protein sequence: CASSQLDPGQGKTF.

This chain links TRBV3-1 with TRBJ1-5; unclear D gene. Trimming shortened V by 3 bases and J by 0 bases, and 6 bases separated the two germline ends. Germline V gene sequence: CDR1 LGHDT, CDR2 YNNKEL (reference sequence). The CDR3 spans 14 residues. CDR3 amino acids: CASSHKYSNQPQHF. DNA for the CDR3: TGTGCCAGCAGCCACAAGTATAGCAATCAGCCCCAGCATTTT.

This clonotype was detected many times. The chain couples TRBV11-2 to TRBJ2-1; tentatively, D is TRBD1 (6 bases). Germline CDR1 is SGHAT and CDR2 is FQNNGV. The CDR3 has 14 amino acids. V gave up 5 bases and J gave up 3 bases, with 11 bases separating them. The CDR3 DNA follows: TGTGCCAGCAGCACAATCAGGGGCTACAATGAGCAGTTCTTC. Its translation is CASSTIRGYNEQFF.

This clonotype was seen only a few times. The CDR3 DNA reads TGTGCCAGTAGTATTGTTCCGAGGGACTCCTACGAGCAGTACTTC. As protein: CASSIVPRDSYEQYF. The chain links TRBV19 to TRBJ2-7; D is perhaps TRBD2 (5 bases). The CDR3 is 15 residues long. The V end lost 3 bases, the J end lost 0 bases, and 12 bases lay between the germline ends. Germline CDR1 reads LNHDA; CDR2 reads SQIVND (reference sequence).

This clonotype was recorded at least ten times. The J gene is TRBJ1-4, the V gene TRBV12-3 or TRBV12-4, with a weak D call TRBD1 (5 bases). V was clipped by 5 bases and J by 4 bases, with 17 bases between them. The CDR3 is 16 amino acids. In nucleotides, the CDR3 is TGTGCCAGCAGTGAGGGCTACGGGACTATTAATGAAAAACTGTTTTTT. Its protein is CASSEGYGTINEKLFF.

This clonotype turned up a few times. An end of the junction differs from the germline gene, which may be a read error. The rearrangement uses TRBV7-9 and TRBJ2-7; 8 positions match TRBD2. Germline V CDR1 and CDR2: SEHNR, FQNEAQ (reference sequence). The length of the CDR3 is 11 residues. In nucleotides, the CDR3 is TGTGCCAGCAGCTTACTAGCGGGCACACACTTC. Its translation is CASSLLAGTHF.

This clonotype was picked up many times. This chain's CDR3 is CASSSALYHGQWEDEKLFF. The CDR3 DNA is TGTGCCAGCAGCTCCGCTCTCTATCATGGACAGTGGGAGGATGAAAAACTGTTTTTT. V usage is TRBV7-9 and J usage is TRBJ1-4; tentative D call: TRBD1 (6 bases). V lost 4 bases to trimming and J lost 6 bases, with 27 bases between them. Per the germline V gene, CDR1 is SEHNR and CDR2 is FQNEAQ (reference sequence). This CDR3 contains 19 residues. Complete variable domain (other parts from reference TRBV7-9 and TRBJ1-4): DTGVSQNPRHKITKRGQNVTFRCDPISEHNRLYWYRQTLGQGPEFLTYFQNEAQLEKSRLLSDRFSAERPKGSFSTLEIQRTEQGDSAMYLCASSSALYHGQWEDEKLFFGSGTQLSVL.

This clonotype was found a few times. The genes are TRBV9 and TRBJ2-3; 10 bases map to TRBD2. Trimming cost V 5 bases and J 3 bases; bases outside gene matches: 6. The CDR3 covers 15 residues. Germline V gene lookup returns CDR1 SGDLS and CDR2 YYNGEE. CDR3 residues: CASSYSGGSTDTQYF. DNA of the CDR3: TGTGCCAGCAGTTATAGCGGGGGGTCAACAGATACGCAGTATTTT. Filled out from reference TRBV9 and TRBJ2-3, the complete variable domain reads DSGVTQTPKHLITATGQRVTLRCSPRSGDLSVYWYQQSLDQGLQFLIQYYNGEERAKGNILERFSAQQFPDLHSELNLSSLELGDSALYFCASSYSGGSTDTQYFGPGTRLTVL.

This clonotype came up many times. The gene calls are TRBV4-1 and TRBJ2-3; 9 nucleotides agree with TRBD2. CDR3 length equals 17 residues. V shed 1 base and J 1 base; nucleotides not matched to a gene: 6. The germline V gene has CDR1 MGHRA and CDR2 YSYEKL. The CDR3 sequence: CASSQVLSGGRTDTQYF. In DNA, the CDR3 is TGCGCCAGCAGCCAAGTTCTTAGCGGGGGTCGCACAGATACGCAGTATTTT.